Listed below are T cell receptor beta chains from one sample, sequenced in a study of PD-L1 blockade in urothelial cancer. The data were produced by immunoSEQ multiplex PCR, yet TCRdb's version contains in-frame clones alone and is incomplete. The sample has more than 90,000 clones, about nine tenths seen once; the top ten hold roughly 2%. Material: PBMCs, obtained around atezolizumab (anti-PD-L1) treatment. These TCRs come from a man aged 60-69 years with urothelial cancer. Each CDR3 is given with its conserved first and last residue. The D gene is left open where the match is weak. Clone size appears in some rows only: once, few, many, or a class for an expanded clone.

d_gene: -
abundance: -
j_gene: TRBJ1-1
v_gene: TRBV30
CDR3aa: CAWSTHRQDLPMNTEAFF
CDR3nt: TGTGCCTGGAGTACACACCGACAGGATCTACCCATGAACACTGAAGCTTTCTTT

d_gene: -
abundance: -
j_gene: TRBJ2-1
v_gene: TRBV4-3
CDR3aa: CASSQGPHNEQFF
CDR3nt: TGCGCCAGCAGCCAAGGGCCACACAATGAGCAGTTCTTC

d_gene: -
abundance: -
j_gene: TRBJ2-5
v_gene: TRBV14
CDR3aa: CASSRESIETQYF
CDR3nt: TGTGCCAGCAGCCGCGAAAGTATTGAGACCCAGTACTTC

d_gene: -
abundance: -
j_gene: TRBJ2-4
v_gene: TRBV25-1
CDR3aa: CASSEYGNSGIAKNIQYF
CDR3nt: TGTGCCAGCAGTGAATATGGCAACAGCGGAATAGCCAAAAACATTCAGTACTTC

d_gene: TRBD2
abundance: -
j_gene: TRBJ2-2
v_gene: TRBV10-1
CDR3aa: CASSEFSGSSTGELFF
CDR3nt: TGCGCCAGCAGTGAATTTAGCGGGAGTTCAACCGGGGAGCTGTTTTTT

d_gene: -
abundance: -
j_gene: TRBJ2-3
v_gene: TRBV11-2
CDR3aa: CASSWTAPTDTQYF
CDR3nt: TGTGCCAGCAGCTGGACAGCGCCCACAGATACGCAGTATTTT

d_gene: TRBD1
abundance: -
j_gene: TRBJ2-7
v_gene: TRBV6-1
CDR3aa: CASLDRGYYEQYF
CDR3nt: TGTGCCAGCCTAGACAGGGGGTACTACGAGCAGTACTTC

d_gene: -
abundance: -
j_gene: TRBJ2-5
v_gene: TRBV5-6
CDR3aa: CASSLVRGTGETQYF
CDR3nt: TGTGCCAGCAGCTTGGTGAGGGGTACAGGGGAGACCCAGTACTTC

d_gene: -
abundance: -
j_gene: TRBJ2-5
v_gene: TRBV27
CDR3aa: CASSLGEAGKETQYF
CDR3nt: TGTGCCAGCAGTTTAGGCGAGGCGGGAAAAGAGACCCAGTACTTC

d_gene: -
abundance: -
j_gene: TRBJ1-4
v_gene: TRBV6-5
CDR3aa: CASIGTKKLFF
CDR3nt: TGTGCCAGCATCGGGACTAAAAAACTGTTTTTT

d_gene: -
abundance: -
j_gene: TRBJ1-1
v_gene: TRBV7-9
CDR3aa: CASSLGGTNTEAFF
CDR3nt: TGTGCCAGCAGCCTAGGAGGGACAAACACTGAAGCTTTCTTT

d_gene: -
abundance: once
j_gene: TRBJ2-7
v_gene: TRBV5-5
CDR3aa: CASSVRGYEQYF
CDR3nt: TGTGCCAGCAGCGTCCGGGGATACGAGCAGTACTTC

d_gene: -
abundance: -
j_gene: TRBJ1-2
v_gene: TRBV7-9
CDR3aa: CASSLEVQGGGYGYTF
CDR3nt: TGTGCCAGCAGCTTAGAGGTCCAGGGAGGAGGCTATGGCTACACCTTC

d_gene: TRBD2
abundance: -
j_gene: TRBJ2-3
v_gene: TRBV7-6
CDR3aa: CASRAGLGTDTQYF
CDR3nt: TGTGCCAGCAGAGCGGGGTTGGGTACAGATACGCAGTATTTT

d_gene: -
abundance: -
j_gene: TRBJ1-5
v_gene: TRBV7-2
CDR3aa: CASSLSVNQPQHF
CDR3nt: TGTGCCAGCAGCTTATCGGTGAATCAGCCCCAGCATTTT

d_gene: -
abundance: -
j_gene: TRBJ2-1
v_gene: TRBV7-2
CDR3aa: CASTKDRASYNEQFF
CDR3nt: TGTGCCAGCACCAAAGACAGAGCCTCGTACAATGAGCAGTTCTTC

d_gene: -
abundance: once
j_gene: TRBJ1-4
v_gene: TRBV5-8
CDR3aa: CATSGGLTEKLFF
CDR3nt: TGTGCCACCTCGGGGGGGCTGACTGAAAAACTGTTTTTT

d_gene: -
abundance: -
j_gene: TRBJ1-2
v_gene: TRBV28
CDR3aa: CASSLGPRRKGYTF
CDR3nt: TGTGCCAGCAGTTTAGGGCCCCGAAGGAAGGGCTACACCTTC

d_gene: TRBD1
abundance: once
j_gene: TRBJ2-7
v_gene: TRBV9
CDR3aa: CASSLGTGVYEQYF
CDR3nt: TGTGCCAGCAGCTTGGGGACAGGGGTTTACGAGCAGTACTTC

d_gene: -
abundance: -
j_gene: TRBJ1-5
v_gene: TRBV7-2
CDR3aa: CASSYLGSGDNQPQHF
CDR3nt: TGTGCCAGCAGCTACTTAGGGTCGGGGGACAATCAGCCCCAGCATTTT

d_gene: -
abundance: -
j_gene: TRBJ1-5
v_gene: TRBV18
CDR3aa: CASSPTEVSNQPQHF
CDR3nt: TGTGCCAGCTCACCGACGGAGGTTAGCAATCAGCCCCAGCATTTT

d_gene: TRBD1
abundance: -
j_gene: TRBJ2-7
v_gene: TRBV9
CDR3aa: CASSEGTASRNEQYF
CDR3nt: TGTGCCAGCAGCGAAGGGACAGCCTCGAGAAACGAGCAGTACTTC

d_gene: -
abundance: -
j_gene: TRBJ2-1
v_gene: TRBV9
CDR3aa: CASSVGPLRGYNEQFF
CDR3nt: TGTGCCAGCAGCGTAGGTCCCCTGCGGGGTTACAATGAGCAGTTCTTC

d_gene: -
abundance: -
j_gene: TRBJ2-4
v_gene: TRBV6-5
CDR3aa: CASSSAGNIQYF
CDR3nt: TGTGCCAGCAGCTCCGCGGGAAACATTCAGTACTTC

d_gene: TRBD1
abundance: -
j_gene: TRBJ2-5
v_gene: TRBV4-1
CDR3aa: CASSRPSGQSQETQYF
CDR3nt: TGCGCCAGCAGCCGACCATCGGGACAGTCACAAGAGACCCAGTACTTC

d_gene: TRBD2
abundance: -
j_gene: TRBJ2-7
v_gene: TRBV28
CDR3aa: CASSLYGPGTSGASYEQYF
CDR3nt: TGTGCCAGCAGTTTATACGGGCCGGGTACTAGCGGAGCCTCCTACGAGCAGTACTTC

d_gene: TRBD2
abundance: -
j_gene: TRBJ2-4
v_gene: TRBV15
CDR3aa: CATSGAGGRNIQYF
CDR3nt: TGTGCCACCAGCGGAGCGGGGGGGCGGAACATTCAGTACTTC

d_gene: TRBD1
abundance: -
j_gene: TRBJ1-1
v_gene: TRBV5-1
CDR3aa: CASSLQGASNTEAFF
CDR3nt: TGCGCCAGCAGCTTGCAGGGGGCATCGAACACTGAAGCTTTCTTT

d_gene: TRBD2
abundance: -
j_gene: TRBJ2-3
v_gene: TRBV27
CDR3aa: CASSPPQFRKLAGGVDTQYF
CDR3nt: TGTGCCAGCAGTCCGCCCCAGTTTCGTAAACTAGCGGGGGGGGTAGATACGCAGTATTTT

d_gene: TRBD1
abundance: -
j_gene: TRBJ2-5
v_gene: TRBV6-5
CDR3aa: CASTKTGSETQYF
CDR3nt: TGTGCCAGCACCAAGACAGGGTCAGAGACCCAGTACTTC

d_gene: -
abundance: -
j_gene: TRBJ1-4
v_gene: TRBV18
CDR3aa: CASSPNRGATTTNEKLFF
CDR3nt: TGTGCCAGCTCACCAAATCGGGGGGCAACAACAACTAATGAAAAACTGTTTTTT

d_gene: -
abundance: once
j_gene: TRBJ2-7
v_gene: TRBV28
CDR3aa: CASTGGRWEQYF
CDR3nt: TGTGCCAGCACGGGGGGCAGGTGGGAGCAGTACTTC

d_gene: TRBD1
abundance: -
j_gene: TRBJ2-7
v_gene: TRBV4-3
CDR3aa: CASSPGQGLYEQYF
CDR3nt: TGCGCCAGCAGCCCGGGACAGGGCCTATACGAGCAGTACTTC

d_gene: -
abundance: few
j_gene: TRBJ1-1
v_gene: TRBV21-1
CDR3aa: CASSTSGAFF
CDR3nt: TGTGCCAGCAGCACATCCGGAGCTTTCTTT

d_gene: -
abundance: once
j_gene: TRBJ2-3
v_gene: TRBV7-6
CDR3aa: CASSLAPLTDTQYF
CDR3nt: TGTGCCAGCAGCTTAGCCCCCCTCACAGATACGCAGTATTTT

d_gene: TRBD1
abundance: -
j_gene: TRBJ1-5
v_gene: TRBV19
CDR3aa: CASSPGQGWRQPQHF
CDR3nt: TGTGCCAGTAGTCCGGGACAGGGGTGGCGTCAGCCCCAGCATTTT

d_gene: TRBD1
abundance: -
j_gene: TRBJ2-2
v_gene: TRBV7-3
CDR3aa: CASSLTTGGGGELFF
CDR3nt: TGTGCCAGCAGCTTAACGACAGGGGGCGGCGGGGAGCTGTTTTTT

d_gene: TRBD1
abundance: -
j_gene: TRBJ2-2
v_gene: TRBV5-1
CDR3aa: CASSLRGPSNTGELFF
CDR3nt: TGCGCCAGCAGTCTCAGGGGGCCGTCGAACACCGGGGAGCTGTTTTTT

d_gene: TRBD1
abundance: -
j_gene: TRBJ2-7
v_gene: TRBV13
CDR3aa: CASSGTGTGGPYEQYF
CDR3nt: TGTGCCAGCAGCGGTACCGGGACAGGGGGCCCCTACGAGCAGTACTTC

d_gene: -
abundance: -
j_gene: TRBJ1-2
v_gene: TRBV19
CDR3aa: CASLTVEGYGYTF
CDR3nt: TGTGCCAGTCTAACGGTGGAGGGGTATGGCTACACCTTC

d_gene: -
abundance: -
j_gene: TRBJ2-1
v_gene: TRBV18
CDR3aa: CASSPPASNEQFF
CDR3nt: TGTGCCAGCTCACCACCCGCGTCCAATGAGCAGTTCTTC

d_gene: -
abundance: -
j_gene: TRBJ2-6
v_gene: TRBV7-8
CDR3aa: CASSLVAGSGANVLTF
CDR3nt: TGTGCCAGCAGCTTAGTAGCTGGCTCTGGGGCCAACGTCCTGACTTTC

d_gene: -
abundance: -
j_gene: TRBJ2-7
v_gene: TRBV19
CDR3aa: CASRDISYEQYF
CDR3nt: TGTGCCAGCAGGGACATCTCCTACGAGCAGTACTTC

d_gene: TRBD1
abundance: once
j_gene: TRBJ1-1
v_gene: TRBV2
CDR3aa: CASRAGTALSAFF
CDR3nt: TGTGCCAGCAGGGCCGGGACAGCCCTTTCTGCTTTCTTT

d_gene: -
abundance: -
j_gene: TRBJ1-4
v_gene: TRBV28
CDR3aa: CASKKGRWEKLFF
CDR3nt: TGTGCCAGCAAAAAGGGGCGTTGGGAAAAACTGTTTTTT

d_gene: -
abundance: -
j_gene: TRBJ1-2
v_gene: TRBV6-5
CDR3aa: CASTTGIARAGYTF
CDR3nt: TGTGCCAGCACTACAGGAATTGCTCGGGCTGGCTACACCTTC

d_gene: TRBD1
abundance: -
j_gene: TRBJ1-4
v_gene: TRBV30
CDR3aa: CAWSVGGQGATNEKLFF
CDR3nt: TGTGCCTGGAGTGTTGGGGGACAGGGGGCGACTAATGAAAAACTGTTTTTT

d_gene: TRBD1
abundance: -
j_gene: TRBJ1-3
v_gene: TRBV2
CDR3aa: CASMKGQLSGNTIYF
CDR3nt: TGTGCCAGCATGAAGGGACAGCTCTCTGGAAACACCATATATTTT

d_gene: -
abundance: -
j_gene: TRBJ2-7
v_gene: TRBV5-4
CDR3aa: CASSFSPPDTNIYEQYF
CDR3nt: TGTGCCAGCAGCTTCTCCCCGCCGGACACAAACATCTACGAGCAGTACTTC

d_gene: TRBD2
abundance: -
j_gene: TRBJ2-7
v_gene: TRBV5-1
CDR3aa: CASTIGLEAYEQYF
CDR3nt: TGCGCCAGCACCATTGGACTAGAGGCCTACGAGCAGTACTTC

d_gene: -
abundance: once
j_gene: TRBJ1-2
v_gene: TRBV18
CDR3aa: CASSPLKSQGLNYGYTF
CDR3nt: TGTGCCAGCTCACCCCTAAAAAGTCAGGGTCTGAACTATGGCTACACCTTC